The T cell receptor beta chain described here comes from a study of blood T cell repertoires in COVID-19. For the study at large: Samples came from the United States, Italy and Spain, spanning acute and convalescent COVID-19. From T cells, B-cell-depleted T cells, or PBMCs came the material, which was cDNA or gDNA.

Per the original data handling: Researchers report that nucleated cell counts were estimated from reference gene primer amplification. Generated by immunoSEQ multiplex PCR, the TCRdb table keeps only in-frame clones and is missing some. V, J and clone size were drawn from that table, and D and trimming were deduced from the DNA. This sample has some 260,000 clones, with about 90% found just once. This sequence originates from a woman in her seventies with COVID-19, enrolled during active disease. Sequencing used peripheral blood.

CDR3 bases: TGTGCCATCAGTTGGGAAAGCGGGGGAGGCACAGATACGCAGTATTTT. Its protein product is CAISWESGGGTDTQYF. The rearrangement links TRBV10-3 to TRBJ2-3; TRBD2 aligns across 8 bases. Germline values: CDR1 ENHRY, CDR2 SYGVKD. The junction had 8 bases not matched to a gene; V was cut back by 5 bases and J by 1 base. The CDR3 spans 16 residues.